The clone carrying this T cell receptor (beta chain) occurred many times. Its antigen is not known. This entry belongs to a study of molecular identifiers for immune sequencing clone quantification. Study results and caveats: Detectable among roughly 1 million naive cells, according to reports, was Jurkat TCR RNA spiked in from one cell. Clones exceeding 20 RNA copies carried over 98% of effector molecules but under 1% of naive-cell molecules.

The CDR3 loop spans 12 amino acids. Trimming took off 5 bases at V and 5 bases at J, with 10 bases between the two ends. Germline-derived CDR1 and CDR2 are PRHDT and FYEKMQ (reference sequence). Making the bulk TCR libraries relied on previously described methods and listed TCR primers. MiXCR, run by TCRdb on the PCR reads, gives a single entry per CDR3 protein. The sample has approximately 670,000 distinct CDR3 sequences, about 20% seen once. This TCR derives from a human donor in good health. Some libraries in this study had Jurkat cell RNA spiked in. Sample: naive CD8+ T cells from blood, with Jurkat cell RNA spiked in. Described subset: FACS-sorted CD8+CD4-CCR7+CD45RA+ naive T cells. The chain links TRBV13 to TRBJ2-7; the D is unclear. The CDR3, as DNA: TGTGCCAGCAGCGTGTACCGGGACGAGCAGTACTTC. Residues: CASSVYRDEQYF.